Presented here are 9 T cell receptor beta chains from one specimen sequenced in a study of shared clonotypes between healthy human individuals. Sequencing used immunoSEQ multiplex PCR; TCRdb keeps in-frame clones, though not all of them. The sample lists about 510,000 clones, roughly 78% occurring once. The sample comprised PBMCs. The receptors were gathered from a woman in her forties in good health. Some clones in this sample may be carry-over from other donors' samples.

This chain links TRBV5-1 with TRBJ2-5; 7 bases are shared with TRBD1. The ends lost 4 bases at V and 2 bases at J; junction bases unmatched: 2. The CDR3 totals 13 residues. CDR1 is SGHRS, CDR2 YFSETQ, per germline. In nucleotides, the CDR3 is TGCGCCAGCAGCGTCAGGGGGCAAGAGACCCAGTACTTC. Translation: CASSVRGQETQYF. The variable domain in full, completed from reference TRBV5-1 and TRBJ2-5, reads KAGVTQTPRYLIKTRGQQVTLSCSPISGHRSVSWYQQTPGQGLQFLFEYFSETQRNKGNFPGRFSGRQFSNSRSEMNVSTLELGDSALYLCASSVRGQETQYFGPGTRLLVL.

The CDR3 DNA reads as TGTGCCAGCAGTGAGGAAAGCTATGAGACCCAGTACTTC. Its translation: CASSEESYETQYF. The rearrangement links TRBV2 to TRBJ2-5, with D uncertain. The germline V and J ends were trimmed by 3 bases and 5 bases, with 10 bases remaining between them. CDR3 length: 13 amino acids. From germline, CDR1 is SNHLY and CDR2 FYNNEI.

This chain links TRBV6-5 with TRBJ1-2; 7 bases match TRBD1. The V gene end was trimmed by 6 bases and the J gene end by 6 bases; junction bases not matched to a gene: 13. Germline V gene lookup returns CDR1 MNHEY and CDR2 SVGAGI. This CDR3 has 15 amino acids. The CDR3 here is CASRTPRRRGDGYTF. As DNA, the CDR3 is TGTGCCAGCAGGACACCTAGACGCAGGGGGGATGGCTACACCTTC.

This clone was counted once. Additional DNA sequences in this sample encode the identical CDR3. This chain links TRBV5-4 with TRBJ2-5; no reliable D call. Germline-derived CDR1 and CDR2 are SGHNT and YYREEE (reference sequence). The CDR3 is made up of 11 amino acids. Trimming took 0 bases from V and 3 from J, leaving 0 bases between them. Written as DNA, the CDR3 is TGTGCCAGCAGCTTGGAAGAGACCCAGTACTTC. Translation: CASSLEETQYF.

The CDR3 is CASSVADGADTQYF. The CDR3 region has the DNA TGCGCCAGCAGTGTAGCGGACGGGGCAGATACGCAGTATTTT. The chain has TRBV10-1 and TRBJ2-3; possibly TRBD2 for D (6 bases). V lost 4 bases and J 4 bases, leaving 12 bases between the germline ends. The CDR3 runs to 14 residues. Germline CDR1 WNHNN, CDR2 SYGVQD (reference sequence).

The rearrangement joins TRBV7-3 to TRBJ1-4, with a possible D match to TRBD1 (5 bases). V lost 6 bases to trimming and J lost 8 bases, with 13 bases between them. Germline V gives CDR1 SGHTA, CDR2 FQGTGA. CDR3 length equals 13 residues. The CDR3 sequence is CASSLVRGEKLFF. Written as DNA, the CDR3 is TGTGCCAGCAGTCTCGTCCGGGGGGAAAAACTGTTTTTT.

This clone was seen a single time. The rearrangement links TRBV19 to TRBJ2-7; no clear D. Germline assignment: CDR1 LNHDA and CDR2 SQIVND (reference sequence). V was trimmed by 4 bases and J by 5 bases, leaving 18 bases between them. The CDR3 length is 15 residues. In nucleotides, the CDR3 is TGTGCCAGTAGTAGACCCTCGGCTTCGGAAGACGAGCAGTACTTC. This gives the protein CASSRPSASEDEQYF. Looking up the rest from reference TRBV19 and TRBJ2-7 gives the full variable domain: DGGITQSPKYLFRKEGQNVTLSCEQNLNHDAMYWYRQDPGQGLRLIYYSQIVNDFQKGDIAEGYSVSREKKESFPLTVTSAQKNPTAFYLCASSRPSASEDEQYFGPGTRLTVT.

The chain recombines TRBV11-3 with TRBJ2-7; a possible D gene is TRBD2 (6 bases). CDR1 and CDR2 (germline): SGHNT, YENEEA. The length of the CDR3 is 16 residues. The V end was cut by 2 bases, the J end by 0 bases, with 14 bases between. The CDR3 loop is CASSLHSGLSSYEQYF. CDR3 coding DNA: TGTGCCAGCAGCTTACATAGCGGCCTGAGCTCCTACGAGCAGTACTTC.

The CDR3 bases are TGTGCCAGCAGTAACCCCGGGACAGGGGGCTACGAGCAGTACTTC. This translates into CASSNPGTGGYEQYF. This rearrangement joins TRBV6-1 to TRBJ2-7, with 11 bases matching TRBD1. The CDR3 covers 15 residues. CDR1 MNHNS and CDR2 SASEGT come from the germline V gene. The V and J ends lost 5 bases and 3 bases, in that order; junction bases with no gene match: 6.